These T cell receptor beta chains were read from a single sample in a study of early T cells in non-severe SARS-CoV-2 infection. Via MiXCR, TCRdb re-called the 5' RACE reads, giving one row per CDR3 protein. Among about 59,000 distinct CDR3 sequences listed, over 10% were seen once. The source material was whole blood, sampled at baseline. The receptors were sampled from an adult who was a healthcare worker with PCR-confirmed SARS-CoV-2 infection or an uninfected control (not recorded which). The CDR3 runs from the conserved cysteine through the conserved F or W. D genes are given only for firm matches. Clone size is stated in some rows and not others, as once, few, many or a class when expanded.

>TRBV7-2|-|TRBJ2-3|few
CASSSYLDTQYF
TGTGCCAGCAGCTCCTATTTGGATACGCAGTATTTT
>TRBV28|-|TRBJ2-1|-
CASSPGFNEQFF
TGTGCCAGCAGTCCGGGGTTCAATGAGCAGTTCTTC
>TRBV5-1|TRBD2|TRBJ2-7|many
CASSLDLAGVDEQYF
TGCGCCAGCAGCTTGGACCTAGCGGGAGTAGACGAGCAGTACTTC
>TRBV5-1|-|TRBJ1-4|-
CASSLALQLNEKLFF
TGCGCCAGCAGCTTGGCCTTACAGCTTAATGAAAAACTGTTTTTT
>TRBV20-1|-|TRBJ1-6|few
CSATRVLDSPLHF
TGCAGTGCTACCAGGGTTCTGGATTCACCCCTCCACTTT
>TRBV5-1|TRBD2|TRBJ2-5|many
CASANPTSGRSGETQYF
TGCGCCAGCGCTAACCCGACTAGCGGGAGGTCGGGAGAGACCCAGTACTTC
>TRBV28|TRBD2|TRBJ2-1|many
CASSLAGASEQFF
TGTGCCAGCTCCCTAGCGGGGGCCAGTGAGCAGTTCTTC
>TRBV27|-|TRBJ2-5|-
CASSAMGEVYETQYF
TGTGCCAGCAGTGCCATGGGGGAGGTTTACGAGACCCAGTACTTC
>TRBV10-2|-|TRBJ2-7|-
CASSSRAYEQYF
TGCGCCAGCAGTTCCAGGGCCTACGAGCAGTACTTC
>TRBV7-9|TRBD2|TRBJ2-3|many
CASSLKRGRTDTQYF
TGTGCCAGCAGCTTAAAGCGGGGTCGGACAGATACGCAGTATTTT
>TRBV21-1|-|TRBJ2-7|-
CASSLPGQGYEQYF
TGTGCCAGCAGCCTTCCGGGACAGGGGTACGAGCAGTACTTC
>TRBV5-6|-|TRBJ2-7|-
CASSLGESWEQYF
TGTGCCAGCAGCTTAGGGGAGTCGTGGGAGCAGTACTTC
>TRBV7-9|TRBD1|TRBJ1-1|few
CASSRTGAPEAFF
TGTGCCAGCAGCCGGACAGGGGCCCCTGAAGCTTTCTTT
>TRBV19|-|TRBJ2-1|many
CATTTGPGEQFF
TGTGCCACCACGACAGGCCCCGGTGAGCAGTTCTTC
>TRBV19|-|TRBJ2-2|-
CASPNQVTGELFF
TGTGCCAGTCCGAATCAGGTCACCGGGGAGCTGTTTTTT
>TRBV11-2|-|TRBJ1-5|many
CASSPRRETNSNQPQHF
TGTGCCAGCAGCCCTCGAAGGGAGACTAATAGCAATCAGCCCCAGCATTTT
>TRBV27|TRBD2|TRBJ2-5|-
CASRPPPGLAAPEETQYF
TGTGCCAGCAGACCCCCCCCGGGACTAGCGGCCCCAGAGGAGACCCAGTACTTC
>TRBV28|TRBD1|TRBJ2-3|few
CASSLPTGAGTDTQYF
TGTGCCAGCAGTTTACCGACAGGGGCGGGCACAGATACGCAGTATTTT
>TRBV24-1|-|TRBJ2-1|many
CATSEWDNEQFF
TGTGCCACCAGTGAGTGGGACAATGAGCAGTTCTTC
>TRBV29-1|-|TRBJ2-7|-
CSVVVGYEQYF
TGCAGCGTTGTCGTCGGCTACGAGCAGTACTTC
>TRBV14|TRBD2|TRBJ2-1|few
CASSQEALSAGALDEQFF
TGTGCCAGCAGCCAAGAAGCGTTATCGGCGGGAGCACTCGATGAGCAGTTCTTC
>TRBV12-3/TRBV12-4|TRBD2|TRBJ2-1|-
CASSSGGSINEQFF
TGTGCCAGCAGTTCGGGCGGGAGTATCAATGAGCAGTTCTTC
>TRBV7-6|-|TRBJ1-1|-
CASSPGGQLDTEAFF
TGTGCCAGCAGCCCCGGGGGTCAATTGGACACTGAAGCTTTCTTT
>TRBV27|-|TRBJ2-2|many
CASSLLSPITGELFF
TGTGCCAGCAGTTTATTGTCCCCAATCACCGGGGAGCTGTTTTTT
>TRBV20-1|-|TRBJ2-1|-
CSARDDSYNEQFF
TGCAGTGCTAGGGACGACTCCTACAATGAGCAGTTCTTC
>TRBV6-2/TRBV6-3|-|TRBJ2-7|-
CASSRDGPYEQYF
TGTGCCAGCAGCCGAGACGGGCCCTACGAGCAGTACTTC
>TRBV20-1|-|TRBJ2-1|-
CSARGALSYNEQFF
TGCAGTGCTAGAGGGGCTCTTTCCTACAATGAGCAGTTCTTC
>TRBV19|-|TRBJ2-5|-
CASSIGLGLYQETQYF
TGTGCCAGTAGTATAGGATTGGGATTGTACCAAGAGACCCAGTACTTC
>TRBV5-6|TRBD2|TRBJ2-5|-
CASSLAASGGQETQYF
TGTGCCAGCAGCTTGGCGGCTAGCGGGGGGCAAGAGACCCAGTACTTC
>TRBV4-1|-|TRBJ2-1|-
CASSQGRLSGVEQFF
TGCGCCAGCAGCCAAGGAAGGCTCTCTGGGGTAGAGCAGTTCTTC
>TRBV4-3|-|TRBJ1-1|-
CASSQVLTPSTEAFF
TGCGCCAGCAGCCAAGTCCTAACTCCTAGCACTGAAGCTTTCTTT
>TRBV20-1|TRBD2|TRBJ2-5|few
CSAKETPGLAEETQYF
TGCAGTGCTAAGGAAACCCCGGGACTAGCGGAAGAGACCCAGTACTTC
>TRBV30|-|TRBJ2-1|few
CARGKLAPHNEQFF
TGTGCCCGTGGAAAACTAGCCCCCCACAATGAGCAGTTCTTC
>TRBV19|TRBD1|TRBJ2-2|-
CASRPGTANTGELFF
TGTGCCAGTAGACCCGGGACAGCTAACACCGGGGAGCTGTTTTTT
>TRBV12-3/TRBV12-4|TRBD2|TRBJ2-1|many
CASSLPGTSWNNEQFF
TGTGCCAGCAGTTTACCCGGGACTAGTTGGAACAATGAGCAGTTCTTC
>TRBV5-6|-|TRBJ2-1|-
CASSLAGVGENEQFF
TGTGCCAGCAGCTTGGCTGGAGTGGGAGAGAATGAGCAGTTCTTC
>TRBV15|-|TRBJ2-2|few
CATSRELANTGELFF
TGTGCCACCAGCAGAGAGCTCGCGAACACCGGGGAGCTGTTTTTT
>TRBV6-2/TRBV6-3|TRBD2|TRBJ2-5|many
CASSFSPTSGMSQYF
TGTGCCAGCAGTTTTTCCCCGACTAGCGGGATGTCCCAGTACTTC
>TRBV28|TRBD1|TRBJ2-2|many
CASSIPGQGITGELFF
TGTGCCAGCAGTATACCGGGACAGGGAATTACCGGGGAGCTGTTTTTT
>TRBV19|TRBD2|TRBJ2-2|many
CASSIDAGEGTGELFF
TGTGCCAGTAGTATAGATGCGGGAGAGGGCACCGGGGAGCTGTTTTTT
>TRBV5-8|TRBD1|TRBJ1-6|few
CASSRRQGTYNSPLHF
TGTGCCAGCAGCCGCCGACAGGGCACCTATAATTCACCCCTCCACTTT
>TRBV7-9|TRBD2|TRBJ2-1|many
CASSPPVSGSRNEQFF
TGTGCCAGCAGCCCGCCGGTAAGCGGGAGCCGGAATGAGCAGTTCTTC